The 31 T cell receptor beta chains in this list originate from one sample, sequenced in a study of cytomegalovirus exposure and HLA in healthy donors. This PCR relied on a set of 60 Vbeta primers and 13 Jbeta primers. Sequencing used immunoSEQ multiplex PCR; TCRdb keeps in-frame clones, though not all of them. The sample includes about 160,000 clones, roughly four fifths of them seen just once. The sequencing input was PBMCs. These receptors all come from a man aged 35-49 years in good health and CMV-seronegative.

In DNA, the CDR3 is TGCGCCAGCAGCTACCTACAGGCCGGTAACATTCAGTACTTC. It encodes CASSYLQAGNIQYF. V is TRBV5-1 and J is TRBJ2-4; tentatively, D is TRBD1 (5 bases). This CDR3 is built from 14 residues. Trimming took 3 bases from V and 7 from J, leaving 14 bases between them. Germline assignment: CDR1 SGHRS and CDR2 YFSETQ.

This clone was seen only a few times. The rearrangement joins TRBV4-3 to TRBJ2-1, with 7 positions matching TRBD1. Trimming removed 4 bases from V and 5 bases from J; junction bases left unmatched: 11. The CDR3 is made up of 16 amino acids. Germline V gene sequence: CDR1 LGHNA, CDR2 YSLEER. This CDR3 is CASSRQVDRNNNEQFF. CDR3 in DNA: TGCGCCAGCAGCCGGCAAGTGGACAGGAACAACAATGAGCAGTTCTTC.

The chain links TRBV7-3 to TRBJ1-2, with TRBD1 as a possible D gene (6 bases). The germline CDR1 and CDR2 sequences are SGHTA and FQGTGA. Trimming stripped 6 bases from V and 6 bases from J, with 14 bases between. The length of the CDR3 is 13 residues. The CDR3 DNA reads TGTGCCAGCAGTCCCGGGGGGGGGCATGGCTACACCTTC. It is translated as CASSPGGGHGYTF.

The genes are TRBV4-1 and TRBJ1-5, with 9 bases lining up with TRBD1. This CDR3 has 16 residues. Looked up from germline, CDR1 is MGHRA and CDR2 is YSYEKL. The J segment lost 6 bases and the V segment lost 4 bases, leaving 10 bases of the junction unmatched. Here the CDR3 DNA reads TGCGCCAGCAGCCTTGCGACAGGGGGTTATCGTCAGCCCCAGCATTTT. As protein: CASSLATGGYRQPQHF.

This clone was counted only a few times. V is TRBV28 and J is TRBJ2-5; no clear D gene. The J call may not be correct, given that the DNA end is closer to TRBJ2-7. The CDR3 runs 11 residues. In germline, CDR1 is MDHEN, CDR2 SYDVKM. The CDR3 DNA follows: TGTGCCAGCAGTTTAGCGTACGAGCAGTACTTC. This encodes CASSLAYEQYF.

The chain uses TRBV19 and TRBJ2-1; 9 nucleotides agree with TRBD1. Germline V gives CDR1 LNHDA, CDR2 SQIVND (reference sequence). The V gene end was trimmed by 7 bases and the J gene end by 7 bases; junction bases not matched to a gene: 14. The CDR3 has 16 amino acids. CDR3 amino acids: CASTPIGDRVGNEQFF. For the CDR3, the DNA is TGTGCCAGTACCCCGATTGGGGACAGGGTGGGGAATGAGCAGTTCTTC.

This chain uses TRBV7-9 with TRBJ2-1, with a tentative D call TRBD2 (5 bases). Germline V gene lookup returns CDR1 SEHNR and CDR2 FQNEAQ (reference sequence). The CDR3 runs 15 residues. V lost 2 bases, J lost 4 bases, and 12 bases lay in between. The CDR3 sequence: CASSLNTGYYNEQFF. The DNA of the CDR3 is TGTGCCAGCAGCTTAAACACGGGGTATTACAATGAGCAGTTCTTC.

CDR3: CASSRDRDGYTF. In DNA, the CDR3 is TGTGCCAGCAGCCGAGACAGGGATGGCTACACCTTC. This chain joins TRBV9 and TRBJ1-2; TRBD1 matches 7 bases. The germline V gene has CDR1 SGDLS and CDR2 YYNGEE. Trimming at V came to 4 bases and at J to 6 bases, leaving 3 bases not matched to a gene. This CDR3 region has 12 residues.

The chain employs TRBV4-1 and TRBJ1-2, with TRBD1 matching 7 bases. Trimming removed 4 bases from V and 6 bases from J; junction bases left unmatched: 8. CDR1 is MGHRA, CDR2 YSYEKL, per germline. The CDR3 totals 14 residues. The CDR3 DNA reads as TGCGCCAGCAGCCCGGACAGGAGTTTCCATGGCTACACCTTC. Its protein is CASSPDRSFHGYTF.

This chain uses TRBV9 with TRBJ1-1; D is possibly TRBD1 (5 bases). V gave up 0 bases and J gave up 4 bases, with 7 bases separating them. This CDR3 has 13 residues. Germline-derived CDR1 and CDR2 are SGDLS and YYNGEE. CDR3 protein: CASSVGGTTEAFF. CDR3 sequence (DNA): TGTGCCAGCAGCGTAGGCGGGACCACTGAAGCTTTCTTT.

The chain is built from TRBV20-1 and TRBJ2-7; no reliable D call. The closer fit of TRBJ2-5 to the DNA end suggests the J call may be wrong. Germline assignment: CDR1 DFQATT and CDR2 SNEGSKA (reference sequence). This CDR3 contains 11 residues. The CDR3 sequence: CSARWRETQYF. The CDR3 DNA reads TGCAGTGCTAGATGGCGGGAGACCCAGTACTTC.

This clone was recorded a few times. CDR3 bases: TGCAGTGCTAAGGGGCCGCTGACCCTCCACTTT. This gives the protein CSAKGPLTLHF. The chain recombines TRBV20-1 with TRBJ1-6; D possibly corresponds to TRBD1 (5 bases). CDR1 and CDR2 (germline): DFQATT, SNEGSKA (reference sequence). The CDR3 loop spans 11 amino acids. V dropped 4 bases and J dropped 14 bases, with 12 bases sitting between them.

The rearrangement uses TRBV10-3 and TRBJ2-5, with 9 positions matching TRBD1. Trimming removed 8 bases from V and 3 bases from J; junction bases left unmatched: 7. CDR3 length: 14 amino acids. From germline, CDR1 is ENHRY and CDR2 SYGVKD. CDR3 residues: CAIGMTGGEETQYF. The CDR3 bases are TGTGCCATCGGGATGACAGGGGGGGAAGAGACCCAGTACTTC.

This chain joins TRBV7-9 and TRBJ1-6; 8 nucleotides align to TRBD1. Unmatched junction bases numbered 6, after V lost 5 bases and J lost 6 bases. Looked up from germline, CDR1 is SEHNR and CDR2 is FQNEAQ (reference sequence). This CDR3 spans 15 amino acids. The CDR3 loop reads CASSQPGQANSPLHF. The CDR3 coding sequence is TGTGCCAGCAGCCAACCGGGACAGGCTAATTCACCCCTCCACTTT.

The CDR3 sequence is CASSWTSGGNDEQYF. Written as DNA, the CDR3 is TGTGCCAGCAGCTGGACTAGCGGGGGTAATGACGAGCAGTACTTC. The gene calls are TRBV7-9 and TRBJ2-7; 13 nucleotides line up with TRBD2. Losses at the gene ends were 4 bases for V and 5 bases for J; bases not matched to a gene: 5. Germline assignment: CDR1 SEHNR and CDR2 FQNEAQ (reference sequence). The CDR3 spans 15 residues.

This chain links TRBV19 with TRBJ1-3, with D possibly matching TRBD1 (5 bases). Germline values: CDR1 LNHDA, CDR2 SQIVND (reference sequence). The CDR3 is 15 residues long. The V end lost 5 bases, the J end lost 2 bases, and 13 bases lay between the germline ends. The CDR3 DNA sequence: TGTGCCAGTAGTTCCCTAGGGGCGCCTGGAAACACCATATATTTT. As protein: CASSSLGAPGNTIYF.

This sequence joins TRBV5-1 and TRBJ2-7, with 8 bases identical to TRBD1. The ends lost 4 bases at V and 0 bases at J; junction bases unmatched: 6. The V gene's germline CDR1 is SGHRS and CDR2 YFSETQ. The CDR3 extends over 15 amino acids. For the CDR3, the DNA is TGCGCCAGCAGCACCGGACAGGGCTTCTCCTACGAGCAGTACTTC. Residues: CASSTGQGFSYEQYF.

This rearrangement joins TRBV5-1 to TRBJ2-1; TRBD2 aligns across 10 bases. Germline V CDR1 and CDR2: SGHRS, YFSETQ. CDR3 size: 18 residues. J was trimmed by 4 bases and V by 4 bases; bases with no gene match: 14. This CDR3 is CASSPYSGTSVGYNEQFF. The CDR3 nucleotides read TGCGCCAGCAGCCCCTACTCCGGGACTAGCGTAGGGTACAATGAGCAGTTCTTC.

The rearrangement links TRBV11-3 to TRBJ2-5; D is perhaps TRBD1 (6 bases). The CDR3 length is 12 residues. From germline, CDR1 is SGHNT and CDR2 YENEEA. Between the trimmed V and J ends, which lost 4 bases and 4 bases, there was a span of 7 bases. CDR3 sequence: CASSSTGETQYF. The DNA of the CDR3 is TGTGCCAGCAGCTCGACAGGAGAGACCCAGTACTTC.

CDR3 bases: TGTGCCAGCAGCCGGGACAGTGCAATCTACAATGAGCAGTTCTTC. Its translation: CASSRDSAIYNEQFF. J is TRBJ2-1 and V is TRBV5-8; 7 bases are a match to TRBD1. V trimming: 4 bases; J trimming: 3 bases; junction bases outside the gene matches: 7. Germline values: CDR1 SGHTS, CDR2 YDEGEE. The CDR3 has 15 amino acids.

V gene TRBV9 combines with J gene TRBJ1-5; 8 bases match TRBD1. V shed 4 bases and J 11 bases; nucleotides not matched to a gene: 11. The CDR3 length is 14 residues. CDR1 and CDR2 (germline): SGDLS, YYNGEE. The CDR3 loop reads CASSPGQGDSSQHF. In DNA, the CDR3 is TGTGCCAGCAGCCCTGGACAGGGCGATTCGTCCCAGCATTTT.

This clone showed up just once. The CDR3 protein is CASSLAGVYDEQYF. The CDR3 DNA is TGTGCCAGTAGTCTAGCGGGGGTTTACGACGAGCAGTACTTC. The chain is built from TRBV19 and TRBJ2-5; 10 nucleotides agree with TRBD2. The J call may be wrong; the DNA end is better matched by TRBJ2-7. The germline gives CDR1 LNHDA, CDR2 SQIVND (reference sequence). The CDR3 loop spans 14 amino acids.

Concerning this clone itself: Additional DNA sequences in this sample encode the identical CDR3. This chain connects TRBV30 to TRBJ1-1, with TRBD1 as a possible D gene (6 bases). CDR1 is GTSNPN and CDR2 is SVGIG in the germline V gene (reference sequence). V was trimmed by 4 bases and J by 3 bases, leaving 12 bases between them. The CDR3 is 13 residues long. For the CDR3, the DNA is TGTGCCTGGACGAGGGGGGGGGACACTGAAGCTTTCTTT. Protein product: CAWTRGGDTEAFF.

This clone appeared a few times. V gene TRBV19 combines with J gene TRBJ1-5, with D unclear. V was pared by 1 base and J by 4 bases, with 8 bases between. CDR3 length: 14 residues. Germline CDR1 LNHDA, CDR2 SQIVND (reference sequence). This chain's CDR3 is CASSIVTGNQPQHF. CDR3 in DNA: TGTGCCAGTAGTATAGTAACCGGGAATCAGCCCCAGCATTTT. Drawing the rest from reference TRBV19 and TRBJ1-5, the complete variable domain is DGGITQSPKYLFRKEGQNVTLSCEQNLNHDAMYWYRQDPGQGLRLIYYSQIVNDFQKGDIAEGYSVSREKKESFPLTVTSAQKNPTAFYLCASSIVTGNQPQHFGDGTRLSIL.

The genes are TRBV7-6 and TRBJ2-7; 9 nucleotides align to TRBD1. CDR1 is SGHVS, CDR2 FNYEAQ, per germline. The CDR3 is 15 residues long. V gave up 5 bases and J gave up 1 base; unmatched junction bases: 6. The CDR3 reads CASSPTGQGSYEQYF. DNA of the CDR3: TGTGCCAGCAGCCCGACCGGACAGGGGTCCTACGAGCAGTACTTC.

The chain employs TRBV9 and TRBJ1-1; maybe TRBD1 (6 bases). The V gene lost 3 bases and the J gene lost 5 bases, with 17 bases spanning the gap. Germline V gives CDR1 SGDLS, CDR2 YYNGEE. The CDR3 sequence is 15 residues long. For the CDR3, the DNA is TGTGCCAGCAGCGAACCGGGACACCCAGGAACTGAAGCTTTCTTT. Its protein is CASSEPGHPGTEAFF.

The chain is built from TRBV4-2 and TRBJ2-1, with 10 bases matching TRBD2. The junction had 9 bases not matched to a gene; V was cut back by 4 bases and J by 6 bases. This CDR3 has 16 residues. The germline CDR1 and CDR2 sequences are LGHNA and YNFKEQ. CDR3 sequence: CASSLELAGAANEQFF. The CDR3 coding sequence is TGTGCCAGCAGCCTCGAGCTAGCGGGGGCGGCCAATGAGCAGTTCTTC.

V is TRBV19 and J is TRBJ2-7; TRBD2 matches 8 bases. V lost 4 bases, J lost 3 bases, and 8 bases stayed unmatched. CDR3 size: 15 residues. Per germline, CDR1 LNHDA and CDR2 SQIVND (reference sequence). The CDR3 coding sequence is TGTGCCAGTAGTACTCGGACTGCGGGAGGCTACGAGCAGTACTTC. It yields the protein CASSTRTAGGYEQYF.

The gene calls are TRBV5-4 and TRBJ1-3, with D possibly TRBD1 on 5 matching bases. CDR3 length: 15 residues. The germline gives CDR1 SGHNT, CDR2 YYREEE (reference sequence). The V end was cut by 7 bases, the J end by 1 base, with 15 bases between. CDR3: CASQIYQGSGNTIYF. CDR3 sequence (DNA): TGTGCCAGCCAAATATACCAGGGTTCTGGAAACACCATATATTTT.

The chain recombines TRBV11-2 with TRBJ2-7; TRBD1 aligns across 8 bases. The CDR3 has 14 amino acids. The germline CDR1 and CDR2 sequences are SGHAT and FQNNGV. J gave up 4 bases and V 0 bases, and 2 bases lay outside the gene matches. The CDR3 here is CASSLETGEYEQYF. Written as DNA, the CDR3 is TGTGCCAGCAGCTTAGAGACAGGGGAATACGAGCAGTACTTC.

This clone was recorded once. V is TRBV4-2 and J is TRBJ1-6, with TRBD1 as a possible D gene (5 bases). V dropped 0 bases and J dropped 9 bases, with 12 bases sitting between them. Germline assignment: CDR1 LGHNA and CDR2 YNFKEQ. This CDR3 region has 15 residues. CDR3 residues: CASSQEKDSGSPLHF. The CDR3 DNA follows: TGTGCCAGCAGCCAAGAGAAAGACAGTGGTTCACCCCTCCACTTT.